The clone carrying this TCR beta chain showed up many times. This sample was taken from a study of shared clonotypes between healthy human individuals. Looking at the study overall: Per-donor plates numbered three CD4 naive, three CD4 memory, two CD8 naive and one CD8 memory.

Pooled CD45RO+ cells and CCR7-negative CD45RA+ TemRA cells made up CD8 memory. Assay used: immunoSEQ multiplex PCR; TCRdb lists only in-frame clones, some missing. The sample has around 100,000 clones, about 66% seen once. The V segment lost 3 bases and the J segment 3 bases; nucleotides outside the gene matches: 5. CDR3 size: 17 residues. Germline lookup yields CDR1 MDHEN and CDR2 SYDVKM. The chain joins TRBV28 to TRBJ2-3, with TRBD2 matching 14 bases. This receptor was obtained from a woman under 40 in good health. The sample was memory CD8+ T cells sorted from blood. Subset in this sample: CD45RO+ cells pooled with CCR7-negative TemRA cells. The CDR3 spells CASSFPGTSGRTDTQYF. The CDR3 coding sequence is TGTGCCAGCAGTTTCCCCGGGACTAGCGGGAGAACAGATACGCAGTATTTT. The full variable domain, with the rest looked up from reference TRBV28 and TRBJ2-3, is DVKVTQSSRYLVKRTGEKVFLECVQDMDHENMFWYRQDPGLGLRLIYFSYDVKMKEKGDIPEGYSVSREKKERFSLILESASTNQTSMYLCASSFPGTSGRTDTQYFGPGTRLTVL.